These 7 T cell receptor beta chains originate from one sample sequenced in a study of blood T cell repertoires in COVID-19. Produced via immunoSEQ multiplex PCR; TCRdb's table is partial and in-frame only. Of under 200,000 clones listed, about 74% are singletons. The specimen sequenced was peripheral blood. The receptors were gathered from a man in his 60s with acute or convalescent COVID-19.

The chain carries TRBV30 and TRBJ1-1; D not resolved. The CDR3 loop spans 13 amino acids. Trimming removed 3 bases from V and 5 bases from J, with 13 bases in between. Germline V lookup: CDR1 GTSNPN, CDR2 SVGIG (reference sequence). CDR3: CAWSKMTGTEAFF. CDR3 in DNA: TGTGCCTGGAGCAAGATGACTGGGACTGAAGCTTTCTTT.

The chain is built from TRBV7-6 and TRBJ2-3, with TRBD2 as a possible D gene (7 bases). The V end was cut by 1 base, the J end by 2 bases, with 13 bases between. Germline V gene lookup returns CDR1 SGHVS and CDR2 FNYEAQ. The CDR3 runs to 16 residues. The CDR3 here is CASSLVGGAATDTQYF. As DNA, the CDR3 is TGTGCCAGCAGCTTAGTAGGGGGGGCCGCCACAGATACGCAGTATTTT. The full variable domain, in which reference TRBV7-6 and TRBJ2-3 provide the parts outside the CDR3, is GAGVSQSPRYKVTKRGQDVALRCDPISGHVSLYWYRQALGQGPEFLTYFNYEAQQDKSGLPNDRFSAERPEGSISTLTIQRTEQRDSAMYRCASSLVGGAATDTQYFGPGTRLTVL.

V is TRBV3-1 (or the pseudogene TRBV3-2) and J is TRBJ2-7, with a weak D call TRBD2 (6 bases). Germline CDR1 LGHDT, CDR2 YNNKEL (reference sequence). CDR3 length: 16 residues. V lost 0 bases to trimming and J lost 3 bases, with 15 bases between them. CDR3 coding DNA: TGTGCCAGCAGCCAAGATGGCGGCAGGACTATCTACGAGCAGTACTTC. Translation: CASSQDGGRTIYEQYF.

The chain recombines TRBV4-2 with TRBJ2-7, with 9 bases lining up with TRBD1. The CDR3 consists of 14 residues. Losses at the gene ends were 3 bases for V and 3 bases for J; bases not matched to a gene: 3. Germline V gene sequence: CDR1 LGHNA, CDR2 YNFKEQ. CDR3 DNA: TGTGCCAGCAGCCAGAGGACAGGGGTCTACGAGCAGTACTTC. Translation: CASSQRTGVYEQYF.

The rearrangement uses TRBV2 and TRBJ1-4; a weak D match, TRBD1 (6 bases). Germline CDR1 is SNHLY and CDR2 is FYNNEI. The CDR3 contains 14 residues. V dropped 8 bases and J dropped 6 bases, with 16 bases sitting between them. CDR3 sequence reads: CASGYRAGYEKLFF. CDR3 in DNA: TGTGCCAGCGGGTACAGGGCCGGGTATGAAAAACTGTTTTTT.

The chain employs TRBV20-1 and TRBJ1-3; TRBD1 might be the D (5 bases). This CDR3 comprises 14 residues. The germline gives CDR1 DFQATT, CDR2 SNEGSKA (reference sequence). Trimming removed 3 bases from V and 2 bases from J, with 11 bases in between. CDR3 residues: CSASARGTGNTIYF. For the CDR3, the DNA is TGCAGTGCTAGTGCTAGGGGCACTGGAAACACCATATATTTT.

The V gene is TRBV7-8, the J gene TRBJ1-5; D not resolved. Germline CDR1 reads SGHVS; CDR2 reads FQNEAQ. Trimming cost V 4 bases and J 9 bases, with 16 bases left between them. This CDR3 region has 14 residues. The CDR3 loop is CASSSGPPPRPQHF. DNA of the CDR3: TGTGCCAGCAGCTCTGGGCCCCCGCCGAGGCCCCAGCATTTT.